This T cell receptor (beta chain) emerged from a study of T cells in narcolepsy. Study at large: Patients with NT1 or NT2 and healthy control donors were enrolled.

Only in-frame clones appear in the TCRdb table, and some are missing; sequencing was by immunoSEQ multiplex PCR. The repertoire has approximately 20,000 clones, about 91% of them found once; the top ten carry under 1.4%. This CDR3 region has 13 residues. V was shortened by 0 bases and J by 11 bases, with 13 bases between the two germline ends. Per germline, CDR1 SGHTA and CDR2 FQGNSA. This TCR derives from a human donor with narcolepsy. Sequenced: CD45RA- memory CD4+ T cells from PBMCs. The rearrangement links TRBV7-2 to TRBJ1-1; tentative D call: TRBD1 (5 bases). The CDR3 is CASSLAPRGLAFF. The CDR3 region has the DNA TGTGCCAGCAGCTTAGCTCCCCGGGGGTTGGCTTTCTTT.